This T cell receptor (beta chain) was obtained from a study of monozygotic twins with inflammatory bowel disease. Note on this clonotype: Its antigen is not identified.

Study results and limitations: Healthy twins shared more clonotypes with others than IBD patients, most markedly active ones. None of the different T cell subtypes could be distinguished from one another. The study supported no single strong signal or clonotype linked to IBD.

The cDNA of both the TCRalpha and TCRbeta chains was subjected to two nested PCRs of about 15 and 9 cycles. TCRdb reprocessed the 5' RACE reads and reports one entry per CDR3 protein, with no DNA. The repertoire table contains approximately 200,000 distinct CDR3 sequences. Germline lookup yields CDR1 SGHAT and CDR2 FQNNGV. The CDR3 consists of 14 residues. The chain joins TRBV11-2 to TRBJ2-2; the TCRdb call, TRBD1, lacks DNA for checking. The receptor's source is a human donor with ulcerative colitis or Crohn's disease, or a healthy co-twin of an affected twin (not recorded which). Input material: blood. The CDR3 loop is CASKGESNTGELFF. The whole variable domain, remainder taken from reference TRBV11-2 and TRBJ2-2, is EAGVAQSPRYKIIEKRQSVAFWCNPISGHATLYWYQQILGQGPKLLIQFQNNGVVDDSQLPKDRFSAERLKGVDSTLKIQPAKLEDSAVYLCASKGESNTGELFFGEGSRLTVL.